These 5 T cell receptor beta chains were sequenced from one sample in a study of human T cells and chemical hapten exposure. MiXCR, applied by TCRdb to the RACE reads, yields one record per CDR3 protein. Of some 350,000 distinct CDR3 sequences listed, approximately 6.3% are singletons. Time point here: patch test 1, 2 weeks after DPC sensitization. Treatment noted: therapeutic diphenylcyclopropenone sensitization with weekly scalp DPC. Sequenced material: whole blood, taken in connection with sensitization to the hapten diphenylcyclopropenone (DPC). These receptors all come from a woman aged 18 to 35 with alopecia areata. Some clones in this sample may be carry-over from other donors' samples.

The J gene is TRBJ1-5, the V gene TRBV12-3 or TRBV12-4, with 7 bases that match TRBD1. The J segment lost 2 bases and the V segment lost 3 bases, leaving 4 bases of the junction unmatched. This CDR3 region has 15 residues. The CDR3 bases are TGTGCCAGCAGTTTCTCAGGGGGGGGCAATCAGCCCCAGCATTTT. This gives the protein CASSFSGGGNQPQHF.

There are many counts of this clonotype. V and J are TRBV5-1 and TRBJ2-3, with 7 bases that match TRBD1. The germline V gene has CDR1 SGHRS and CDR2 YFSETQ. With 4 bases clipped from V and 9 bases from J, the junction kept 2 bases outside the gene matches. The CDR3 has 11 amino acids. CDR3 sequence reads: CASSRDSTQYF. In DNA form, the CDR3 reads TGCGCCAGCAGCAGGGACAGCACGCAGTATTTT.

CDR3 region: CASSWGQVATNEKLFF. CDR3 in DNA: TGTGCCAGCAGCTGGGGACAGGTAGCAACTAATGAAAAACTGTTTTTT. The chain combines TRBV7-9 with TRBJ1-4; 8 bases agree with TRBD1. The V segment lost 4 bases and the J segment 0 bases; nucleotides outside the gene matches: 4. CDR1 and CDR2 from the germline V gene are SEHNR and FQNEAQ (reference sequence). The CDR3 is 16 residues long.

This clonotype is medium-sized in the sample. The V call is TRBV3-1, the J call TRBJ1-1; no clear D gene. In germline, CDR1 is LGHDT, CDR2 YNNKEL (reference sequence). The CDR3 is made up of 18 amino acids. The ends were cut back, 1 base at V and 1 base at J, with 19 bases in the middle. The CDR3 region is CASSQGFRLDTTNTEAFF. CDR3 nucleotide sequence: TGTGCCAGCAGCCAAGGTTTCAGGCTTGATACTACGAACACTGAAGCTTTCTTT.

This clonotype showed up just a few times. The chain recombines TRBV7-8 with TRBJ2-1, with 9 bases aligning to TRBD1. V trimming: 7 bases; J trimming: 8 bases; junction bases outside the gene matches: 9. The CDR3 spans 14 residues. Germline V lookup: CDR1 SGHVS, CDR2 FQNEAQ. The CDR3 loop reads CASTPGTGTDEQFF. In nucleotides, the CDR3 is TGTGCCAGCACCCCCGGGACAGGGACGGATGAGCAGTTCTTC.